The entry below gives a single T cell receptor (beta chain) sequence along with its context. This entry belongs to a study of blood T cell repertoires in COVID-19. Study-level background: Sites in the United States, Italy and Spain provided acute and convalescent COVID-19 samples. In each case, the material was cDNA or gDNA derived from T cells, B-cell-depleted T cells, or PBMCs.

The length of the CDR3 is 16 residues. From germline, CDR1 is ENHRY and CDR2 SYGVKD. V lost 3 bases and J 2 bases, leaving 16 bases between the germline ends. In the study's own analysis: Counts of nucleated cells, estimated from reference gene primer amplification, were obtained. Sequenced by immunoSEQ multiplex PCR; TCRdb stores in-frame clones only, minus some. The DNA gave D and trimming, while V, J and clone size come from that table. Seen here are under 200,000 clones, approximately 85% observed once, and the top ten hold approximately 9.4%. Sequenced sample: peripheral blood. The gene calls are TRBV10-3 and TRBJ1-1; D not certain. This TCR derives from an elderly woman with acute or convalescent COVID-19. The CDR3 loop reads CAISDSPPSTNTEAFF. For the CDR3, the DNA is TGTGCCATCAGTGACTCCCCACCCTCGACAAACACTGAAGCTTTCTTT.